Shown below are 11 T cell receptor beta chains from a single sample sequenced in a study of vaccination effects on CD4 cells after COVID-19. ViraFEST used viral peptide pools to expand antigen-specific CD4+ T cells before sequencing. The authors isolated CD4+ T cells after ten to eleven days of culture. Subjects were given two BNT162b2 or mRNA-1273 vaccine doses. Profiling relied on immunoSEQ multiplex PCR, and the TCRdb table lists in-frame clones only, not all of them. The table records 35,000 to 40,000 clones, approximately 84% of them present only once. No antigens are known for them. The source material was CD4+ T cells from PBMCs cultured with HCoV-NL63 spike peptides, sampled after COVID-19 vaccination. The receptors originated from a human donor who received a COVID-19 vaccine. Some clones in this sample may be carry-over from other donors' samples.

The genes are TRBV5-5 and TRBJ2-5; D is perhaps TRBD2 (7 bases). V was clipped by 0 bases and J by 5 bases, with 11 bases between them. Germline V CDR1 and CDR2: SGHKS, YYEKEE (reference sequence). CDR3 length equals 14 residues. The CDR3 DNA reads TGTGCCAGCAGCTTGGCTGGGGGGGGCGAGACCCAGTACTTC. This gives the protein CASSLAGGGETQYF. The full variable domain, with the rest looked up from reference TRBV5-5 and TRBJ2-5, is DAGVTQSPTHLIKTRGQQVTLRCSPISGHKSVSWYQQVLGQGPQFIFQYYEKEERGRGNFPDRFSARQFPNYSSELNVNALLLGDSALYLCASSLAGGGETQYFGPGTRLLVL.

The chain carries TRBV6-5 and TRBJ1-4; 11 nucleotides agree with TRBD1. Germline-derived CDR1 and CDR2 are MNHEY and SVGAGI. This CDR3 is 13 amino acids long. J gave up 11 bases and V 6 bases, and 5 bases lay outside the gene matches. The chain's CDR3 is CASRDRGRVKLFF. The CDR3, as DNA: TGTGCCAGCAGGGACAGGGGGCGCGTGAAACTGTTTTTT.

This chain joins TRBV3-1 (or the pseudogene TRBV3-2) and TRBJ1-2, with TRBD1 as a possible D gene (6 bases). Germline lookup yields CDR1 LGHDT and CDR2 YNNKEL (reference sequence). The CDR3 contains 15 residues. The V end was cut by 3 bases, the J end by 2 bases, with 13 bases between. CDR3 DNA: TGTGCCAGCAGCCACCGGGACACTGGGAACTATGGCTACACCTTC. Translating gives CASSHRDTGNYGYTF.

The CDR3 DNA is TGTGCCAGTAGAGACAGAACTAACACCGGGGAGCTGTTTTTT. Encoded protein: CASRDRTNTGELFF. The chain uses TRBV2 and TRBJ2-2; possible D gene TRBD1, 5 bases. V lost 9 bases to trimming and J lost 2 bases, with 13 bases between them. Germline assignment: CDR1 SNHLY and CDR2 FYNNEI. This CDR3 is built from 14 residues. Full variable domain (rest looked up from reference TRBV2 and TRBJ2-2): EPEVTQTPSHQVTQMGQEVILRCVPISNHLYFYWYRQILGQKVEFLVSFYNNEISEKSEIFDDQFSVERPDGSNFTLKIRSTKLEDSAMYFCASRDRTNTGELFFGEGSRLTVL.

This clone has more than one count but fewer than ten. The V call is TRBV30, the J call TRBJ1-1; D uncertain. Per germline, CDR1 GTSNPN and CDR2 SVGIG (reference sequence). The CDR3 extends over 16 amino acids. V was pared by 2 bases and J by 0 bases, with 16 bases between. The CDR3 is CAWSLRHLPLNTEAFF. The CDR3 coding sequence is TGTGCCTGGAGTCTTCGACACCTACCCTTGAACACTGAAGCTTTCTTT.

The J gene is TRBJ2-3, the V gene TRBV5-1, with D possibly matching TRBD2 (6 bases). This CDR3 region has 14 residues. V gave up 0 bases and J gave up 2 bases, with 7 bases separating them. Germline V gene data show CDR1 as SGHRS and CDR2 as YFSETQ. In DNA, the CDR3 is TGCGCCAGCAGCTTGGCGGGGGACACAGATACGCAGTATTTT. Translated, it gives CASSLAGDTDTQYF.

The rearrangement links TRBV5-6 to TRBJ1-1; D gene ambiguous. Trimming stripped 0 bases from V and 5 bases from J, with 14 bases between. Per the germline V gene, CDR1 is SGHDT and CDR2 is YYEEEE. CDR3 length equals 15 residues. As DNA, the CDR3 is TGTGCCAGCAGCTTGGTCTCAAAGGCGTATACTGAAGCTTTCTTT. The encoded protein is CASSLVSKAYTEAFF.

The chain uses TRBV20-1 and TRBJ1-1; D gene unclear. From germline, CDR1 is DFQATT and CDR2 SNEGSKA (reference sequence). The CDR3 is 11 residues long. V lost 3 bases, J lost 3 bases, and 5 bases lay in between. The CDR3 spells CSASPYTEAFF. CDR3 coding DNA: TGCAGTGCTAGTCCTTACACTGAAGCTTTCTTT.

The chain combines TRBV7-8 with TRBJ1-4; D not certain. The CDR3 consists of 16 residues. CDR1 is SGHVS and CDR2 is FQNEAQ in the germline V gene. The V end lost 0 bases, the J end lost 3 bases, and 11 bases lay between the germline ends. CDR3 residues: CASSLAYTVSNEKLFF. CDR3 in DNA: TGTGCCAGCAGCTTAGCGTACACGGTATCTAATGAAAAACTGTTTTTT.

This rearrangement joins TRBV28 to TRBJ1-5, with D maybe TRBD1 (5 bases). The CDR3 totals 14 residues. V lost 5 bases to trimming and J lost 6 bases, with 14 bases between them. Per the germline V gene, CDR1 is MDHEN and CDR2 is SYDVKM. CDR3 DNA sequence: TGTGCCAGCAGTGGAAATCGGGGGACTCAGCCCCAGCATTTT. This sequence encodes CASSGNRGTQPQHF.

The V gene is TRBV15, the J gene TRBJ2-2, with a possible D match to TRBD1 (5 bases). Trimming shortened V by 1 base and J by 7 bases, and 13 bases separated the two germline ends. The CDR3 has 15 residues. Looked up from germline, CDR1 is LNHNV and CDR2 is YYDKDF (reference sequence). The CDR3 coding sequence is TGTGCCACCAGCAGAGGGGGCATCTTAAGCGGGGAGCTGTTTTTT. Protein sequence: CATSRGGILSGELFF.